This T cell receptor (beta chain) comes out of a study of T cells after yellow fever vaccination. Study context: Fractions with few cells were prepared using SMART-Seq v4 Ultra Low Input.

This clonotype was seen more than once but under ten times. From the 5' RACE reads, TCRdb called clonotypes with MiXCR, one entry per CDR3 protein. In the table there are some 340,000 distinct CDR3 sequences, approximately 12% of which are singletons. The V end lost 0 bases, the J end lost 5 bases, and 10 bases lay between the germline ends. Germline assignment: CDR1 SGHRS and CDR2 YFSETQ. The CDR3 contains 14 residues. J is TRBJ2-3 and V is TRBV5-1; perhaps D is TRBD1 or TRBD2 (6 bases each). This receptor was obtained from a man aged 18 to 30 who received the YFV17D yellow fever vaccine. Sample: CD4+ T cells sorted from PBMCs, taken 45 days after the yellow fever booster vaccination. The CDR3 loop reads CASSLAGAEDTQYF. Here the CDR3 DNA reads TGCGCCAGCAGCTTGGCGGGGGCGGAAGATACGCAGTATTTT.